These 28 T cell receptor beta chains came from one sample sequenced in a study of memory CD4+ T cells and cytomegalovirus serostatus. Profiling relied on immunoSEQ multiplex PCR, and the TCRdb table lists in-frame clones only, not all of them. The sample consists of about 56,000 clones, over 65% of them appearing once. The sort gate was single viable CD3+CD4+CD8-CD45RO+ cells for memory CD4+ T cells. Sequences were obtained from memory CD4+ T cells from blood. The receptors stem from an adult in good health and CMV-seropositive.

This clone was seen more than once but under ten times. The same CDR3 is also encoded by other DNA sequences in this sample. The genes are TRBV7-9 and TRBJ1-5; D might be TRBD1 (5 bases). Trimming took off 8 bases at V and 7 bases at J, with 9 bases between the two ends. Germline CDR1 SEHNR, CDR2 FQNEAQ (reference sequence). The CDR3 covers 11 residues. CDR3 sequence reads: CASGREQPQHF. The CDR3 bases are TGTGCCAGCGGCAGGGAGCAGCCCCAGCATTTT. The full variable domain, with the rest looked up from reference TRBV7-9 and TRBJ1-5, is DTGVSQNPRHKITKRGQNVTFRCDPISEHNRLYWYRQTLGQGPEFLTYFQNEAQLEKSRLLSDRFSAERPKGSFSTLEIQRTEQGDSAMYLCASGREQPQHFGDGTRLSIL.

This sequence joins TRBV5-1 and TRBJ1-1, with 11 bases matching TRBD1. This CDR3 has 14 amino acids. The J segment lost 5 bases and the V segment lost 4 bases, leaving 4 bases of the junction unmatched. CDR1 is SGHRS, CDR2 YFSETQ, per germline. The CDR3 DNA reads TGCGCCAGCAGCGGGACAGGGGGAGGGACTGAAGCTTTCTTT. Translated, it gives CASSGTGGGTEAFF.

The chain carries TRBV12-1 and TRBJ2-7; TRBD2, the table's D call, was not compared with the DNA. TRBV12-1 is marked as a pseudogene. The CDR3 spans 18 residues. The DNA for the CDR3 is TGTGCCAGCAGCTTAGTCGGTTGTAGCGGGATTTCGGCCTACGAGCAGTACGTC. It specifies CASSLVGCSGISAYEQYV.

The chain has TRBV7-2 and TRBJ2-7, with D tentatively TRBD2 (7 bases). The length of the CDR3 is 16 residues. Trimming took off 5 bases at V and 0 bases at J, with 17 bases between the two ends. The V gene's germline CDR1 is SGHTA and CDR2 FQGNSA. This CDR3 reads CASSLVGGPSSYEQYF. The CDR3 DNA reads TGTGCCAGCAGCCTGGTCGGGGGGCCAAGCTCCTACGAGCAGTACTTC.

This chain links TRBV4-2 with TRBJ2-1; D not resolved. This CDR3 spans 16 amino acids. Trimming left V 1 base short and J 4 bases short, with 14 bases between. Germline V CDR1 and CDR2: LGHNA, YNFKEQ. CDR3 region: CASSQATRSPYNEQFF. Here the CDR3 DNA reads TGTGCCAGCAGCCAAGCGACCAGGAGCCCATACAATGAGCAGTTCTTC.

V and J are TRBV5-1 and TRBJ1-1; 9 bases agree with TRBD1. CDR1 is SGHRS, CDR2 YFSETQ, per germline. The CDR3 sequence is 16 residues long. Trimming took 0 bases from V and 3 from J; bases not matched to a gene: 6. CDR3 sequence: CASSLAGTGMDTEAFF. The CDR3 DNA sequence: TGCGCCAGCAGCTTGGCGGGGACAGGGATGGACACTGAAGCTTTCTTT.

There are a few counts of this clone. The chain employs TRBV28 and TRBJ2-7; 10 bases are shared with TRBD2. The junction had 6 bases not matched to a gene; V was cut back by 6 bases and J by 1 base. Germline V lookup: CDR1 MDHEN, CDR2 SYDVKM. This CDR3 has 15 amino acids. CDR3 sequence (DNA): TGTGCCAGCAGGTTGCCTAGCGGGAGTTCCTACGAGCAGTACTTC. Translating it yields CASRLPSGSSYEQYF.

In the case of this clone: The identical CDR3 is also encoded by other nucleotide sequences in the sample. The chain employs TRBV7-8 and TRBJ2-2, with 9 bases fitting TRBD2. The CDR3 length is 16 residues. CDR1 is SGHVS and CDR2 is FQNEAQ in the germline V gene. The J segment lost 1 base and the V segment lost 5 bases, leaving 5 bases of the junction unmatched. CDR3 residues: CASSLVTSGNTGELFF. CDR3 coding DNA: TGTGCCAGCAGCCTAGTGACTAGCGGGAACACCGGGGAGCTGTTTTTT.

This chain joins TRBV7-9 and TRBJ2-1; TRBD2 matches 7 bases. Trimming removed 0 bases from V and 5 bases from J; junction bases left unmatched: 4. CDR1 is SEHNR and CDR2 is FQNEAQ in the germline V gene (reference sequence). The CDR3 spans 15 residues. As DNA, the CDR3 is TGTGCCAGCAGCTTAGCGGGAGGGATGAACAATGAGCAGTTCTTC. Its protein is CASSLAGGMNNEQFF.

The gene calls are TRBV15 and TRBJ1-2, with D unresolved. Trimming took 5 bases from V and 3 from J, leaving 19 bases between them. This CDR3 is built from 16 residues. The germline V gene has CDR1 LNHNV and CDR2 YYDKDF (reference sequence). The CDR3, as DNA: TGTGCCACCAGCCCCCGTAGATCCCGATTTCACTATGGCTACACCTTC. It specifies CATSPRRSRFHYGYTF.

The CDR3 spells CASIRVRNSGNTIYF. CDR3 nucleotide sequence: TGTGCCAGCATCCGAGTAAGGAACTCTGGAAACACCATATATTTT. This chain links TRBV5-4 with TRBJ1-3, with D unclear. V was trimmed by 6 bases and J by 0 bases, leaving 13 bases between them. The germline V gene has CDR1 SGHNT and CDR2 YYREEE (reference sequence). This CDR3 has 15 residues.

This clone was counted a single time. CDR3 loop: CASSLEGGRPPRSEQFF. In DNA form, the CDR3 reads TGCGCCAGCAGCTTGGAGGGCGGGAGGCCCCCCAGGAGTGAGCAGTTCTTC. The genes are TRBV5-1 and TRBJ2-1; 8 bases line up with TRBD2. The germline CDR1 and CDR2 sequences are SGHRS and YFSETQ. The CDR3 runs to 17 residues. The V and J ends lost 0 bases and 9 bases, in that order; junction bases with no gene match: 14.

This chain links TRBV29-1 with TRBJ2-3; 13 nucleotides line up with TRBD2. The germline gives CDR1 SQVTM, CDR2 ANQGSEA. After removal of 3 bases from V and 1 base from J, the junction contained 7 bases not matched to a gene. The CDR3 has 17 residues. The CDR3 is CSVDALGLAGGTDTQYF. Written as DNA, the CDR3 is TGCAGCGTTGATGCTCTCGGACTAGCGGGAGGCACAGATACGCAGTATTTT.

This chain joins TRBV28 and TRBJ1-1, with 8 positions matching TRBD1. V was clipped by 7 bases and J by 0 bases; unmatched bases: 1. This CDR3 contains 13 residues. Germline V gives CDR1 MDHEN, CDR2 SYDVKM. The CDR3 nucleotides are TGTGCCAGCATGGGACAGGTGAACACTGAAGCTTTCTTT. Its protein product is CASMGQVNTEAFF.

The chain carries TRBV6-1 and TRBJ1-2; D is unresolved. CDR3 length equals 12 residues. The ends were cut back, 10 bases at V and 7 bases at J, with 16 bases in the middle. CDR1 is MNHNS and CDR2 is SASEGT in the germline V gene. CDR3 in DNA: TGTGCCAAATTTAATTACGGCACTGGCTACACCTTC. Translation: CAKFNYGTGYTF.

The chain couples TRBV18 to TRBJ2-5, with a weak D call TRBD1 (6 bases). The CDR3 covers 16 residues. V lost 2 bases to trimming and J lost 2 bases, with 15 bases between them. CDR1 and CDR2 from the germline V gene are KGHSH and LQKENI. CDR3 residues: CASSPGKTGLQETQYF. CDR3 DNA sequence: TGTGCCAGCTCACCAGGGAAGACAGGCTTACAAGAGACCCAGTACTTC.

The rearrangement uses TRBV10-2 and TRBJ2-7; D assignment may be TRBD1 or TRBD2 (5 bases each). Germline loops: CDR1 WSHSY, CDR2 SAAADI. The V gene lost 10 bases and the J gene lost 3 bases, with 19 bases spanning the gap. The CDR3 is 14 residues long. The CDR3 loop is CATPGTVNNYEQYV. In nucleotides, the CDR3 is TGCGCCACCCCAGGGACGGTCAACAACTACGAGCAGTACGTC.

This clone was found a few times. The V and J genes are TRBV5-1 and TRBJ1-3; D might be TRBD1 (6 bases). Germline CDR1 is SGHRS and CDR2 is YFSETQ. The CDR3 runs 17 residues. The V end lost 2 bases, the J end lost 0 bases, and 15 bases lay between the germline ends. CDR3 loop: CASSLGQPGLSGNTIYF. The CDR3 DNA is TGCGCCAGCAGCTTAGGACAGCCCGGTCTCTCTGGAAACACCATATATTTT.

V and J are TRBV9 and TRBJ1-2, with D perhaps TRBD1 (5 bases). The ends were cut back, 2 bases at V and 6 bases at J, with 17 bases in the middle. The germline CDR1 and CDR2 sequences are SGDLS and YYNGEE. The CDR3 runs to 15 residues. The CDR3 here is CASSVDSIGTNGYTF. CDR3 nucleotides: TGTGCCAGCAGCGTCGACAGTATTGGTACAAATGGCTACACCTTC. The complete variable domain, with remaining parts taken from reference TRBV9 and TRBJ1-2, reads DSGVTQTPKHLITATGQRVTLRCSPRSGDLSVYWYQQSLDQGLQFLIQYYNGEERAKGNILERFSAQQFPDLHSELNLSSLELGDSALYFCASSVDSIGTNGYTFGSGTRLTVV.

The V call is TRBV7-2, the J call TRBJ2-2; 7 nucleotides align to TRBD2. The V gene end was trimmed by 6 bases and the J gene end by 1 base; junction bases not matched to a gene: 8. CDR1 SGHTA and CDR2 FQGNSA come from the germline V gene. The CDR3 covers 16 residues. For the CDR3, the DNA is TGTGCCAGCAGTGGGAATCAGCGGGGGAACACCGGGGAGCTGTTTTTT. It specifies CASSGNQRGNTGELFF.

The chain recombines TRBV11-3 with TRBJ2-6, with D perhaps TRBD1 (6 bases). The germline V and J ends were trimmed by 5 bases and 4 bases, with 12 bases remaining between them. The CDR3 is 15 amino acids. Germline loops: CDR1 SGHNT, CDR2 YENEEA. CDR3 DNA sequence: TGTGCCAGCAGCCATACAGGGACCGGGGCCAACGTCCTGACTTTC. It specifies CASSHTGTGANVLTF.

The V gene is TRBV9, the J gene TRBJ2-7; possibly TRBD2 for D (5 bases). This CDR3 contains 11 residues. The germline gives CDR1 SGDLS, CDR2 YYNGEE. V was trimmed by 0 bases and J by 7 bases, leaving 5 bases between them. The CDR3 protein is CASSVAGEQYF. The CDR3 DNA reads TGTGCCAGCAGCGTAGCGGGGGAGCAGTACTTC.

The chain is built from TRBV2 and TRBJ2-3; a weak D match, TRBD2 (5 bases). Germline values: CDR1 SNHLY, CDR2 FYNNEI. V lost 6 bases, J lost 5 bases, and 9 bases lay in between. This CDR3 region has 12 residues. CDR3 coding DNA: TGTGCCAGCAGGGTCGGGATAGATACGCAGTATTTT. The encoded protein is CASRVGIDTQYF.

The V call is TRBV6-4, the J call TRBJ2-2, with 9 bases that match TRBD1. This CDR3 is built from 15 residues. V trimming: 4 bases; J trimming: 2 bases; junction bases outside the gene matches: 2. The germline gives CDR1 MRHNA, CDR2 SNTAGT. As DNA, the CDR3 is TGTGCCAGCAGTGCAACAGGGGGCAACACCGGGGAGCTGTTTTTT. This gives the protein CASSATGGNTGELFF.

The V call is TRBV28, the J call TRBJ1-5, with D possibly being TRBD1 (5 bases). The V end was cut by 2 bases, the J end by 11 bases, with 13 bases between. The germline gives CDR1 MDHEN, CDR2 SYDVKM. The CDR3 spans 13 residues. DNA of the CDR3: TGTGCCAGCAGTTTAGGGGCAGGAGTGGCCCAGCATTTT. Protein product: CASSLGAGVAQHF.

The chain recombines TRBV28 with TRBJ2-5; 8 bases match TRBD2. CDR1 and CDR2 from the germline V gene are MDHEN and SYDVKM. J was trimmed by 5 bases and V by 5 bases; bases with no gene match: 10. This CDR3 spans 15 amino acids. DNA for the CDR3: TGTGCCAGCAGTGCCCGGGGAGCGGGAGATGAGACCCAGTACTTC. The encoded protein is CASSARGAGDETQYF.

The CDR3 is CASSPTRNGEQFF. CDR3 coding DNA: TGTGCCAGCAGCCCGACTAGAAATGGTGAGCAGTTCTTC. The rearrangement joins TRBV11-2 to TRBJ2-1; possibly TRBD2 for D (6 bases). V gave up 5 bases and J gave up 9 bases, with 14 bases separating them. Germline CDR1 reads SGHAT; CDR2 reads FQNNGV. The CDR3 is 13 residues long.

V and J are TRBV30 and TRBJ2-7; D might be TRBD2 (5 bases). CDR1 and CDR2 from the germline V gene are GTSNPN and SVGIG (reference sequence). This CDR3 has 11 amino acids. Between the trimmed V and J ends, which lost 3 bases and 6 bases, there was a span of 9 bases. CDR3 region: CAWSLGSEQYV. Written as DNA, the CDR3 is TGTGCCTGGAGCCTTGGGAGCGAGCAGTACGTC.